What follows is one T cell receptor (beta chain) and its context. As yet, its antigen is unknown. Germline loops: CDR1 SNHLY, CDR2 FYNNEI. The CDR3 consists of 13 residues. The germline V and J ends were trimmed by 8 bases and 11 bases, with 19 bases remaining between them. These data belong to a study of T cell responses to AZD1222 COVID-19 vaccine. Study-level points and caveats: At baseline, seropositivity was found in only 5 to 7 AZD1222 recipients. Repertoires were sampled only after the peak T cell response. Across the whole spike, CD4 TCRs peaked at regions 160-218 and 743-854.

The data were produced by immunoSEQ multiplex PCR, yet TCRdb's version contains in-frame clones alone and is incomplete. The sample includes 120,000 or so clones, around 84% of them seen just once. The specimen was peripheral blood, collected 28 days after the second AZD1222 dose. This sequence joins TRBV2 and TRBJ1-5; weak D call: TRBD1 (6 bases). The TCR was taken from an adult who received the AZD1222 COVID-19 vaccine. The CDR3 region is CASGRDTQRAQHF. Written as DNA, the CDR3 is TGTGCCAGCGGGAGGGACACGCAACGGGCCCAGCATTTT.